This entry is about one T cell receptor beta chain. Its specificity is not known. The sample belongs to a study of cytomegalovirus exposure and HLA in healthy donors. In the study overall: For the approximately 410 genotyped donors, more than 65% fell within the Caucasian-associated ancestry cluster.

PCR used 60 Vbeta primers and 13 Jbeta primers. The protocol was immunoSEQ multiplex PCR, while the TCRdb copy is restricted to in-frame clones and leaves out a portion. The top ten hold 7.8% of the sample, which has fewer than 200,000 clones, about 13% seen once. The donors comprised healthy bone marrow donors. The study, taken as a whole, reports: Most TCR sequences were seen very rarely across donors, but some public TCRs occurred in many. Common viral pathogens (according to a later analysis) appeared linked to several of the most significant clusters.

The CDR3 extends over 17 amino acids. The ends were cut back, 2 bases at V and 0 bases at J, with 13 bases in the middle. Germline values: CDR1 SEHNR, CDR2 FQNEAQ (reference sequence). The chain carries TRBV7-9 and TRBJ1-4; a possible D gene is TRBD1 (6 bases). The sequenced sample consisted of PBMCs. The sequence came from a man between 45 and 60 years old in good health and CMV-seropositive. CDR3 DNA: TGTGCCAGCAGCTTATTCTGGGACATTGCAACTAATGAAAAACTGTTTTTT. Its translation is CASSLFWDIATNEKLFF.